In this sample, the clone carrying this T cell receptor beta chain turned up once. CD45RO-negative CD8 cells positively selected for CCR7 made up the naive population, which excluded terminally differentiated effector memory CD45RA+ cells. These data come from a study of shared clonotypes between healthy human individuals. Looked up from germline, CDR1 is SGHRS and CDR2 is YFSETQ. The CDR3 consists of 15 residues. Trimming removed 5 bases at V and 0 bases at J, with 15 bases between. Repertoires were generated with immunoSEQ multiplex PCR, while TCRdb's copy carries only in-frame clones and drops some. The data hold about 2 million clones, with approximately 95% observed a single time.

The TCR comes from a man younger than 30 in good health. Sequencing input: naive CD8+ T cells sorted from blood. J is TRBJ2-7 and V is TRBV5-1; D is perhaps TRBD1 (6 bases). The CDR3 sequence is CASSLPGQNSYEQYF. The CDR3 nucleotides are TGCGCCAGCAGTCTCCCGGGACAAAACTCCTACGAGCAGTACTTC. The whole variable domain, filled in from reference TRBV5-1 and TRBJ2-7, reads KAGVTQTPRYLIKTRGQQVTLSCSPISGHRSVSWYQQTPGQGLQFLFEYFSETQRNKGNFPGRFSGRQFSNSRSEMNVSTLELGDSALYLCASSLPGQNSYEQYFGPGTRLTVT.